The next 32 T cell receptor beta chains were all read from a single sample in a study of blood T cell repertoires in COVID-19. Some clones are missing from TCRdb's copy, which holds only in-frame ones; the method was immunoSEQ multiplex PCR. This table holds about 120,000 clones, 90% found once. The sequenced material came from peripheral blood. The receptors were gathered from a human donor with active COVID-19. The donor label of this sample is uncertain.

The chain recombines TRBV6-5 with TRBJ1-3; D is uncertain. The CDR3 is made up of 12 amino acids. Germline CDR1 MNHEY, CDR2 SVGAGI. Between the trimmed V and J ends, which lost 6 bases and 3 bases, there was a span of 6 bases. CDR3 sequence reads: CASSPLGNTIYF. CDR3 bases: TGTGCCAGCAGCCCCCTTGGAAACACCATATATTTT.

This clone is a singleton in its sample. The chain links TRBV6-6 to TRBJ2-7; D might be TRBD2 (5 bases). Germline values: CDR1 MNHNY, CDR2 SVGAGI (reference sequence). The CDR3 runs to 16 residues. Trimming took 0 bases from V and 0 from J, leaving 12 bases between them. The CDR3 DNA is TGTGCCAGCAGTTACTCGTCGTCAGACTACTCCTACGAGCAGTACTTC. Amino acid sequence: CASSYSSSDYSYEQYF.

The chain uses TRBV5-6 and TRBJ1-1; 9 bases are a match to TRBD1. Germline loops: CDR1 SGHDT, CDR2 YYEEEE. With 4 bases clipped from V and 5 bases from J, the junction kept 12 bases outside the gene matches. This CDR3 comprises 16 residues. DNA for the CDR3: TGTGCCAGCAGCACCCCCAACAACAGGGGGCTAACTGAAGCTTTCTTT. Amino acids: CASSTPNNRGLTEAFF.

CDR3 sequence reads: CAWSVRQGINEKLFF. The CDR3 region has the DNA TGTGCCTGGAGTGTACGCCAGGGAATTAATGAAAAACTGTTTTTT. The chain joins TRBV30 to TRBJ1-4; TRBD1 might be the D (5 bases). V was trimmed by 0 bases and J by 4 bases, leaving 12 bases between them. In germline, CDR1 is GTSNPN, CDR2 SVGIG (reference sequence). CDR3 size: 15 residues.

This chain links TRBV5-6 with TRBJ1-2; 9 nucleotides agree with TRBD1. Per germline, CDR1 SGHDT and CDR2 YYEEEE. V was pared by 3 bases and J by 4 bases, with 7 bases of the junction left unmatched. The length of the CDR3 is 15 residues. This chain's CDR3 is CASSYLDRGSYGYTF. In DNA, the CDR3 is TGTGCCAGCAGCTACCTGGACAGGGGTAGCTATGGCTACACCTTC.

Written as DNA, the CDR3 is TGTGCCAGCAGTGAAGGACTGGGGGGGGGTTTTAACACTGAAGCTTTCTTT. It specifies CASSEGLGGGFNTEAFF. This chain uses TRBV6-1 with TRBJ1-1, with D possibly TRBD1 on 5 matching bases. Germline V gene lookup returns CDR1 MNHNS and CDR2 SASEGT. The CDR3 consists of 17 residues. V was clipped by 1 base and J by 2 bases, with 17 bases between them.

This chain links TRBV28 with TRBJ2-7, with 10 bases fitting TRBD1. The ends lost 5 bases at V and 4 bases at J; junction bases unmatched: 11. The CDR3 sequence is 16 residues long. Germline V gene lookup returns CDR1 MDHEN and CDR2 SYDVKM. The CDR3 nucleotides read TGTGCCAGCAGTCCCCGACAGGGGGCTGGGGTTTACGAGCAGTACTTC. This gives the protein CASSPRQGAGVYEQYF.

This chain uses TRBV10-3 with TRBJ1-1, with 8 bases aligning to TRBD1. The CDR3 has 14 amino acids. The trim removed 5 bases at V and 10 bases at J, leaving 12 bases unmatched. Germline CDR1 reads ENHRY; CDR2 reads SYGVKD. The CDR3 loop is CAISSDRGSLGAFF. The CDR3 nucleotides are TGTGCCATCAGTTCCGACAGGGGATCTTTGGGAGCTTTCTTT.

The gene calls are TRBV7-9 and TRBJ2-4; the match to TRBD2 covers 11 bases. J lost 6 bases, V lost 4 bases, and 2 bases had no gene match. The germline V gene has CDR1 SEHNR and CDR2 FQNEAQ (reference sequence). This CDR3 has 14 residues. The CDR3 here is CASSSTSGANIQYF. The CDR3 DNA is TGTGCCAGCAGCTCGACTAGCGGGGCAAACATTCAGTACTTC. Full variable domain (remainder filled in from reference TRBV7-9 and TRBJ2-4): DTGVSQNPRHKITKRGQNVTFRCDPISEHNRLYWYRQTLGQGPEFLTYFQNEAQLEKSRLLSDRFSAERPKGSFSTLEIQRTEQGDSAMYLCASSSTSGANIQYFGAGTRLSVL.

The CDR3 DNA is TGTGCCAGCAGCCTGACAGGGGGACCCGGGGAGCTGTTTTTT. It translates to CASSLTGGPGELFF. The chain employs TRBV7-6 and TRBJ2-2, with TRBD1 matching 9 bases. Germline V gene data show CDR1 as SGHVS and CDR2 as FNYEAQ. The CDR3 is 14 amino acids. The V segment lost 5 bases and the J segment 6 bases; nucleotides outside the gene matches: 4.

The rearrangement links TRBV7-7 to TRBJ2-2, with TRBD2 identical over 7 bases. The CDR3 spans 15 residues. The V segment lost 6 bases and the J segment 6 bases; nucleotides outside the gene matches: 10. Germline V gene lookup returns CDR1 SSHAT and CDR2 FNYEAQ (reference sequence). DNA for the CDR3: TGTGCCAGCAGGGGTTCTGGCGGGGGTCCCGGGGAGCTGTTTTTT. Protein: CASRGSGGGPGELFF.

The chain employs TRBV9 and TRBJ2-5; 14 bases match TRBD2. CDR3 length: 17 amino acids. CDR1 SGDLS and CDR2 YYNGEE come from the germline V gene. V dropped 0 bases and J dropped 4; count of bases not matched to a gene: 5. The CDR3, as DNA: TGTGCCAGCAGCGTAGGGGGACTAGCGGGGGTTCGAGAGACCCAGTACTTC. Its translation is CASSVGGLAGVRETQYF.

V gene TRBV27 combines with J gene TRBJ1-2; TRBD1 agrees at 10 bases. From germline, CDR1 is MNHEY and CDR2 SMNVEV (reference sequence). CDR3 size: 17 residues. Unmatched junction bases numbered 9, after V lost 5 bases and J lost 0 bases. The CDR3 sequence is CASSPGTGVISNYGYTF. CDR3 bases: TGTGCCAGCAGTCCGGGGACAGGGGTCATTTCTAACTATGGCTACACCTTC.

This chain joins TRBV7-6 and TRBJ2-2, with TRBD2 matching over 7 bases. The CDR3 runs to 14 residues. CDR1 SGHVS and CDR2 FNYEAQ come from the germline V gene. Trimming at V came to 5 bases and at J to 6 bases, leaving 6 bases not matched to a gene. The CDR3 loop is CASSPRGGAGELFF. DNA for the CDR3: TGTGCCAGCAGCCCCCGGGGAGGGGCCGGGGAGCTGTTTTTT. Variable domain in full (rest from reference TRBV7-6 and TRBJ2-2): GAGVSQSPRYKVTKRGQDVALRCDPISGHVSLYWYRQALGQGPEFLTYFNYEAQQDKSGLPNDRFSAERPEGSISTLTIQRTEQRDSAMYRCASSPRGGAGELFFGEGSRLTVL.

The rearrangement links TRBV27 to TRBJ2-2; D perhaps matches TRBD2 (7 bases). The CDR3 totals 15 residues. Germline V gives CDR1 MNHEY, CDR2 SMNVEV (reference sequence). V shed 5 bases and J shed 5 bases, with 15 bases lying between them. The CDR3: CASSQTRGGTGELFF. The DNA of the CDR3 is TGTGCCAGCAGTCAGACCAGGGGAGGGACCGGGGAGCTGTTTTTT.

The chain links TRBV15 to TRBJ2-7, with TRBD1 matching 7 bases. Trimming cost V 3 bases and J 0 bases; bases outside gene matches: 2. The CDR3 covers 14 residues. The V gene's germline CDR1 is LNHNV and CDR2 YYDKDF (reference sequence). CDR3 sequence (DNA): TGTGCCACCAGCAGGGACAGGACCTCCTACGAGCAGTACTTC. Translated, it gives CATSRDRTSYEQYF.

V and J are TRBV14 and TRBJ2-3; 13 positions agree with TRBD2. In germline, CDR1 is SGHDN, CDR2 FVKESK. The CDR3 has 16 residues. Trimming took 4 bases from V and 5 from J; bases not matched to a gene: 6. The CDR3, as DNA: TGTGCCAGCAGCCCCCGACTAGCGGGGGGACGAGATACGCAGTATTTT. Its translation: CASSPRLAGGRDTQYF. Full variable domain (missing parts from reference TRBV14 and TRBJ2-3): EAGVTQFPSHSVIEKGQTVTLRCDPISGHDNLYWYRRVMGKEIKFLLHFVKESKQDESGMPNNRFLAERTGGTYSTLKVQPAELEDSGVYFCASSPRLAGGRDTQYFGPGTRLTVL.

J is TRBJ2-3 and V is TRBV19; 14 bases align to TRBD2. V gave up 5 bases and J gave up 3 bases; unmatched junction bases: 10. Germline CDR1 is LNHDA and CDR2 is SQIVND (reference sequence). The CDR3 runs to 18 residues. The DNA for the CDR3 is TGTGCCAGTAGTCTCGGACTAGCGGGGGGATCTAGGACAGATACGCAGTATTTT. Protein: CASSLGLAGGSRTDTQYF.

This clone was detected many times. The chain couples TRBV6-4 to TRBJ2-3, with 7 bases lining up with TRBD1. J lost 2 bases, V lost 4 bases, and 3 bases had no gene match. The CDR3 sequence is 14 residues long. CDR1 and CDR2 (germline): MRHNA, SNTAGT. The CDR3, as DNA: TGTGCCAGCAGTGGACAGGGAGACACAGATACGCAGTATTTT. As protein: CASSGQGDTDTQYF.

The rearrangement uses TRBV6-2 or TRBV6-3 and TRBJ2-1, with 7 bases lining up with TRBD1. CDR1 and CDR2 from the germline V gene are MNHEY and SVGEGT. This CDR3 is 13 amino acids long. After removal of 4 bases from V and 9 bases from J, the junction contained 6 bases not matched to a gene. The CDR3 nucleotides are TGTGCCAGCAGTTCGACAGGGTACGGTGAGCAGTTCTTC. Translated: CASSSTGYGEQFF.

This clone was recorded only once. The gene calls are TRBV27 and TRBJ2-1; the D gene is possibly TRBD2 (7 bases). Trimming removed 8 bases at V and 7 bases at J, with 18 bases between. CDR3 length: 14 amino acids. CDR1 and CDR2 (germline): MNHEY, SMNVEV (reference sequence). CDR3 coding DNA: TGTGCCAGCCTTGGGGGGGGCGGCCGGAATGAGCAGTTCTTC. Protein: CASLGGGGRNEQFF.

The chain has TRBV7-6 and TRBJ2-5; maybe TRBD2 (5 bases). The CDR3 has 12 amino acids. The germline gives CDR1 SGHVS, CDR2 FNYEAQ. Trimming stripped 5 bases from V and 5 bases from J, with 9 bases between. The CDR3 here is CASSADSETQYF. The CDR3 DNA reads TGTGCCAGCAGCGCGGACTCGGAGACCCAGTACTTC.

This chain uses TRBV19 with TRBJ2-7; D is possibly TRBD1 (6 bases). Germline-derived CDR1 and CDR2 are LNHDA and SQIVND (reference sequence). The CDR3 runs to 14 residues. V lost 7 bases, J lost 2 bases, and 15 bases lay in between. The CDR3 is CASTTGSPAYEQYF. DNA for the CDR3: TGTGCCAGTACAACAGGGTCCCCAGCCTACGAGCAGTACTTC.

V and J are TRBV29-1 and TRBJ1-4; 11 bases agree with TRBD1. Losses at the gene ends were 5 bases for V and 2 bases for J; bases not matched to a gene: 7. CDR1 and CDR2 from the germline V gene are SQVTM and ANQGSEA. This CDR3 has 16 amino acids. This CDR3 reads CSVQAGQGATNEKLFF. The CDR3 DNA reads TGCAGCGTTCAGGCCGGACAGGGGGCGACTAATGAAAAACTGTTTTTT.

The V gene is TRBV21-1, the J gene TRBJ1-3; TRBD1 reflects the table's D call only, with no check against the DNA. TRBV21-1 has pseudogene status. The CDR3 spans 13 residues. The CDR3 DNA follows: TGTGCCAGCAGCAAACAGGGTGGAAACACCATATATTTT. It specifies CASSKQGGNTIYF.

In this sample, this clone turned up once. The rearrangement uses TRBV5-6 and TRBJ1-2; the match to TRBD1 covers 7 bases. Germline V lookup: CDR1 SGHDT, CDR2 YYEEEE. The CDR3 is 15 residues long. J lost 6 bases, V lost 1 base, and 9 bases had no gene match. CDR3 bases: TGTGCCAGCAGCTTGATTTCAGGGGGGCTGCATGGCTACACCTTC. This gives the protein CASSLISGGLHGYTF.

The V gene is TRBV13, the J gene TRBJ2-5, with D perhaps matching TRBD2 (6 bases). This CDR3 contains 16 residues. Germline lookup yields CDR1 PRHDT and CDR2 FYEKMQ (reference sequence). Deletions cut 4 bases from V and 2 bases from J, with 17 bases between. CDR3 DNA: TGTGCCAGCAGCTCGGGACTGGGGGTTTTTCAAGAGACCCAGTACTTC. Translation: CASSSGLGVFQETQYF.

The J gene is TRBJ1-1, the V gene TRBV29-1; 7 positions match TRBD1. Germline V gene data show CDR1 as SQVTM and CDR2 as ANQGSEA. The CDR3 spans 13 residues. Trimming cost V 3 bases and J 4 bases; bases outside gene matches: 5. This chain's CDR3 is CSVDDRVGTEAFF. The DNA for the CDR3 is TGCAGCGTTGACGACAGGGTTGGCACTGAAGCTTTCTTT.

The table lists this clone with a few counts. V and J are TRBV7-9 and TRBJ1-2; D is uncertain. Germline assignment: CDR1 SEHNR and CDR2 FQNEAQ (reference sequence). V was cut by 1 base and J by 5 bases, with 8 bases left in between. The CDR3 sequence is 13 residues long. CDR3 amino acids: CASSLVTPYGYTF. CDR3 sequence (DNA): TGTGCCAGCAGCTTAGTTACACCATATGGCTACACCTTC.

J is TRBJ1-6 and V is TRBV4-1, with a tentative D call TRBD1 (6 bases). The CDR3 covers 16 residues. Germline V lookup: CDR1 MGHRA, CDR2 YSYEKL. V shed 7 bases and J shed 6 bases, with 19 bases lying between them. The CDR3 DNA is TGCGCCAGCACCTTCTCTGGGGGCCGAGGTAATTCACCCCTCCACTTT. Translating it yields CASTFSGGRGNSPLHF.

The rearrangement uses TRBV6-1 and TRBJ1-6; a possible D gene is TRBD1 (5 bases). V gave up 3 bases and J gave up 3 bases, with 9 bases separating them. The CDR3 totals 15 residues. Germline V gives CDR1 MNHNS, CDR2 SASEGT. CDR3 in amino acids: CASSESGGYNSPLHF. CDR3 DNA sequence: TGTGCCAGCAGTGAGTCGGGGGGCTATAATTCACCCCTCCACTTT.

V usage is TRBV6-5 and J usage is TRBJ2-3; 10 bases match TRBD2. Germline V gene sequence: CDR1 MNHEY, CDR2 SVGAGI. The CDR3 is 15 amino acids. With V trimmed by 10 bases and J by 4 bases, 11 bases remained unmatched. CDR3 in DNA: TGTGCCACCCACAGCGGGGGGGCCGGGGCAGATACGCAGTATTTT. Its protein product is CATHSGGAGADTQYF.